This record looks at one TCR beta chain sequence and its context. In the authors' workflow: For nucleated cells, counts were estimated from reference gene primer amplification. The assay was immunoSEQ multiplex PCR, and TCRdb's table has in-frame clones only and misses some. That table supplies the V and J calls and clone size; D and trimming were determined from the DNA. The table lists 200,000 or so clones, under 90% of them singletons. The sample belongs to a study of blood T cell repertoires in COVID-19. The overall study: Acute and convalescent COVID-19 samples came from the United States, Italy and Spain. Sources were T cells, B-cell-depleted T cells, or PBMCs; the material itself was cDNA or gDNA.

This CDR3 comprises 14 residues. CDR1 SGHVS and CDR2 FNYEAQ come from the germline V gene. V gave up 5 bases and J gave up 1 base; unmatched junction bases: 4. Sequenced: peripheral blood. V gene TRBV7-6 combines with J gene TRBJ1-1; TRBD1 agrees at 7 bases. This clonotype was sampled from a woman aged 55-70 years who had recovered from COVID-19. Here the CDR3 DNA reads TGTGCCAGCAGCCGGGACAGACAGAACACTGAAGCTTTCTTT. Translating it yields CASSRDRQNTEAFF.